Below, 30 T cell receptor beta chains from the same sample are listed, as sequenced in a study of cytomegalovirus exposure and HLA in healthy donors. PCR used 60 Vbeta primers and 13 Jbeta primers. Generated by immunoSEQ multiplex PCR, the TCRdb table keeps only in-frame clones and is missing some. The profile shows some 90,000 clones, over 75% of them singletons. Material for sequencing was PBMCs. The receptors were sampled from a boy aged 10-17 years in good health and CMV-seronegative.

V usage is TRBV10-3 and J usage is TRBJ2-5, with TRBD2 identical over 8 bases. CDR1 ENHRY and CDR2 SYGVKD come from the germline V gene. Trimming cost V 1 base and J 4 bases; bases outside gene matches: 14. The CDR3 has 18 amino acids. CDR3 sequence: CAISEFSGGPTDGETQYF. The DNA of the CDR3 is TGTGCCATCAGTGAGTTCAGCGGGGGCCCAACGGATGGAGAGACCCAGTACTTC.

The gene calls are TRBV7-6 and TRBJ1-1; TRBD1 matches at 7 bases. Germline-derived CDR1 and CDR2 are SGHVS and FNYEAQ. The CDR3 totals 18 residues. The junction had 19 bases not matched to a gene; V was cut back by 5 bases and J by 4 bases. The CDR3 sequence is CASSRQYPTGVGSTEAFF. CDR3 in DNA: TGTGCCAGCAGCCGTCAATATCCTACAGGGGTAGGGAGCACTGAAGCTTTCTTT.

This clone was counted a few times. The V call is TRBV6-1, the J call TRBJ2-7; D may be TRBD1 (6 bases). CDR3 size: 14 residues. The germline gives CDR1 MNHNS, CDR2 SASEGT. V lost 1 base, J lost 5 bases, and 12 bases lay in between. CDR3 nucleotide sequence: TGTGCCAGCAGTGAAGTGGCAGGGGACAACGAGCAGTACTTC. Protein sequence: CASSEVAGDNEQYF.

The rearrangement uses TRBV6-5 and TRBJ2-7; a weak D match, TRBD1 (5 bases). The germline CDR1 and CDR2 sequences are MNHEY and SVGAGI. The CDR3 is 15 residues long. V was shortened by 7 bases and J by 6 bases, with 22 bases between the two germline ends. In DNA, the CDR3 is TGTGCCAGCACCGAAAGGGCCCAACCAGGGCTCGAGCAGTACTTC. This codes for CASTERAQPGLEQYF.

The chain employs TRBV11-2 and TRBJ1-2; perhaps TRBD1 as D (5 bases). CDR3 length: 14 residues. Germline V lookup: CDR1 SGHAT, CDR2 FQNNGV. The V end was cut by 5 bases, the J end by 4 bases, with 14 bases between. DNA of the CDR3: TGTGCCAGCAGCCGACTTCAGGGTCTCTATGGCTACACCTTC. The encoded protein is CASSRLQGLYGYTF. Based on the CDR3 plus reference TRBV11-2 and TRBJ1-2, the full variable domain is EAGVAQSPRYKIIEKRQSVAFWCNPISGHATLYWYQQILGQGPKLLIQFQNNGVVDDSQLPKDRFSAERLKGVDSTLKIQPAKLEDSAVYLCASSRLQGLYGYTFGSGTRLTVV.

The chain recombines TRBV6-5 with TRBJ2-7; 9 bases agree with TRBD1. Germline-derived CDR1 and CDR2 are MNHEY and SVGAGI. V lost 6 bases to trimming and J lost 2 bases; unmatched junction nucleotides: 5. The length of the CDR3 is 14 residues. The CDR3 reads CASSTGTGTYEQYF. The CDR3 DNA sequence: TGTGCCAGCAGCACCGGGACAGGGACCTACGAGCAGTACTTC.

The V and J genes are TRBV7-3 and TRBJ1-6, with D possibly being TRBD1 (6 bases). From germline, CDR1 is SGHTA and CDR2 FQGTGA. CDR3 size: 13 residues. Trimming stripped 8 bases from V and 7 bases from J, with 12 bases between. CDR3 DNA: TGTGCCAGCGGCGCAGGGGCCAATTCACCCCTCCACTTT. Translation: CASGAGANSPLHF.

This chain uses TRBV10-3 with TRBJ2-5; a possible D gene is TRBD2 (6 bases). Germline lookup yields CDR1 ENHRY and CDR2 SYGVKD. Trimming stripped 2 bases from V and 5 bases from J, with 12 bases between. The CDR3 has 14 residues. The CDR3 protein is CAISEGEAGETQYF. Here the CDR3 DNA reads TGTGCCATCAGTGAGGGGGAGGCTGGGGAGACCCAGTACTTC.

This chain uses TRBV7-8 with TRBJ2-6, with 12 bases lining up with TRBD2. CDR1 and CDR2 (germline): SGHVS, FQNEAQ. Trimming cost V 5 bases and J 3 bases; bases outside gene matches: 2. The CDR3 extends over 16 amino acids. The CDR3 region is CASSKLAGGGANVLTF. The CDR3 region has the DNA TGTGCCAGCAGCAAACTAGCGGGAGGTGGGGCCAACGTCCTGACTTTC.

The chain links TRBV10-3 to TRBJ2-7; 9 nucleotides match TRBD1. The V segment lost 0 bases and the J segment 7 bases; nucleotides outside the gene matches: 7. The CDR3 is made up of 15 amino acids. Looked up from germline, CDR1 is ENHRY and CDR2 is SYGVKD. CDR3 DNA: TGTGCCATCAGTGAGTCTCGGGACAGGGCGGGGGAGCAGTACTTC. Protein sequence: CAISESRDRAGEQYF.

This clone appeared a few times. DNA for the CDR3: TGTGCCAGCAGCAAGCGGGGGACCTACGAGCAGTACTTC. Residues: CASSKRGTYEQYF. The V and J genes are TRBV6-5 and TRBJ2-7; TRBD2 matches 8 bases. Germline loops: CDR1 MNHEY, CDR2 SVGAGI. J gave up 2 bases and V 6 bases, and 3 bases lay outside the gene matches. This CDR3 is 13 amino acids long.

This clone came up a few times. The rearrangement joins TRBV6-1 to TRBJ2-7; TRBD1 matches 9 bases. CDR3 length: 14 residues. J was trimmed by 3 bases and V by 8 bases; bases with no gene match: 8. From germline, CDR1 is MNHNS and CDR2 SASEGT. The DNA of the CDR3 is TGTGCCAGCCTTAGGACAGGGGAGAGCTACGAGCAGTACTTC. Translated: CASLRTGESYEQYF.

The rearrangement uses TRBV4-2 and TRBJ2-2; 14 bases agree with TRBD2. Germline CDR1 is LGHNA and CDR2 is YNFKEQ. Trimming cost V 4 bases and J 4 bases; bases outside gene matches: 5. The CDR3 loop spans 17 amino acids. The CDR3 spells CASSRGTSGRSTGELFF. The CDR3 DNA is TGTGCCAGCAGCCGCGGGACTAGCGGGAGAAGCACCGGGGAGCTGTTTTTT.

The rearrangement uses TRBV30 and TRBJ2-7, with a possible D match to TRBD2 (5 bases). Germline V gene sequence: CDR1 GTSNPN, CDR2 SVGIG (reference sequence). The CDR3 is 13 amino acids. V lost 1 base and J lost 2, with 9 bases in between. The CDR3 nucleotides read TGTGCCTGGAGTGGAGGGAACCCCTACGAGCAGTACTTC. As protein: CAWSGGNPYEQYF.

J is TRBJ1-5 and V is TRBV6-5; D is unclear. Trimming cost V 6 bases and J 9 bases, with 15 bases left between them. Germline V CDR1 and CDR2: MNHEY, SVGAGI. The CDR3 covers 13 residues. The CDR3 sequence is CASRRTAVAPQHF. CDR3 bases: TGTGCCAGCAGGCGTACAGCGGTCGCGCCCCAGCATTTT.

This chain uses TRBV5-1 with TRBJ2-5; 9 positions match TRBD2. This CDR3 has 17 amino acids. Trimming cost V 0 bases and J 2 bases; bases outside gene matches: 8. From germline, CDR1 is SGHRS and CDR2 YFSETQ. The CDR3 here is CASSLDPAGGKQETQYF. The CDR3 DNA follows: TGCGCCAGCAGCTTGGATCCAGCGGGGGGAAAACAAGAGACCCAGTACTTC.

V and J are TRBV5-6 and TRBJ1-4; 7 nucleotides agree with TRBD1. CDR3 length equals 14 residues. The V and J ends lost 5 bases and 5 bases, in that order; junction bases with no gene match: 6. Per germline, CDR1 SGHDT and CDR2 YYEEEE. CDR3 amino acids: CASSKTGSNEKLFF. The CDR3 DNA sequence: TGTGCCAGCAGTAAGACAGGGAGCAATGAAAAACTGTTTTTT.

The rearrangement joins TRBV6-5 to TRBJ2-7; TRBD1 agrees at 11 bases. The germline V gene encodes CDR1 MNHEY and CDR2 SVGAGI. This CDR3 spans 16 amino acids. V lost 3 bases to trimming and J lost 2 bases; unmatched junction nucleotides: 6. CDR3 nucleotide sequence: TGTGCCAGCAGTTATTGGACAGGGGGCGCCCCCTACGAGCAGTACTTC. It yields the protein CASSYWTGGAPYEQYF.

The rearrangement links TRBV7-8 to TRBJ1-2; 7 bases agree with TRBD1. The CDR3 covers 17 residues. The V segment lost 2 bases and the J segment 0 bases; nucleotides outside the gene matches: 9. Germline assignment: CDR1 SGHVS and CDR2 FQNEAQ. CDR3 nucleotides: TGTGCCAGCAGCTTACGGAACAGGGGCGCCCCTAACTATGGCTACACCTTC. Its protein product is CASSLRNRGAPNYGYTF.

This clone was recorded only once. The V call is TRBV7-2, the J call TRBJ2-7; 15 bases are shared with TRBD2. The CDR3 contains 14 residues. The germline V gene has CDR1 SGHTA and CDR2 FQGNSA. The ends lost 6 bases at V and 4 bases at J; junction bases unmatched: 1. Here the CDR3 reads CASRGLAGGYEQYF. The CDR3 nucleotides are TGTGCCAGCAGGGGACTAGCGGGAGGATACGAGCAGTACTTC. Full variable domain (rest looked up from reference TRBV7-2 and TRBJ2-7): GAGVSQSPSNKVTEKGKDVELRCDPISGHTALYWYRQSLGQGLEFLIYFQGNSAPDKSGLPSDRFSAERTGGSVSTLTIQRTQQEDSAVYLCASRGLAGGYEQYFGPGTRLTVT.

The chain joins TRBV7-2 to TRBJ1-1, with TRBD1 matching 7 bases. The germline V gene has CDR1 SGHTA and CDR2 FQGNSA. The CDR3 has 13 amino acids. The trim removed 5 bases at V and 4 bases at J, leaving 4 bases unmatched. CDR3 in DNA: TGTGCCAGCAGCACCCGACAGGGCACTGAAGCTTTCTTT. Protein sequence: CASSTRQGTEAFF. Based on the CDR3 plus reference TRBV7-2 and TRBJ1-1, the full variable domain is GAGVSQSPSNKVTEKGKDVELRCDPISGHTALYWYRQSLGQGLEFLIYFQGNSAPDKSGLPSDRFSAERTGGSVSTLTIQRTQQEDSAVYLCASSTRQGTEAFFGQGTRLTVV.

The chain is built from TRBV15 and TRBJ1-5; TRBD1 might be the D (5 bases). Germline V gene data show CDR1 as LNHNV and CDR2 as YYDKDF (reference sequence). The CDR3 extends over 14 amino acids. Deletions cut 7 bases from V and 1 base from J, with 11 bases between. Written as DNA, the CDR3 is TGTGCCACCACAGCAGGGCTCAGCAATCAGCCCCAGCATTTT. It codes for CATTAGLSNQPQHF.

The J gene is TRBJ1-6, the V gene TRBV25-1; 8 positions agree with TRBD1. Germline values: CDR1 MGHDK, CDR2 SYGVNS. This CDR3 contains 14 residues. Germline trimming cut 2 bases from V and 6 bases from J; bases unmatched to any gene: 0. The CDR3, as DNA: TGTGCCAGCAGTGAACAGGGGGCTAATTCACCCCTCCACTTT. It yields the protein CASSEQGANSPLHF.

Comments on this clone: The junction departs from germline at one end; a sequencing error may be responsible. The chain carries TRBV27 and TRBJ2-7; D perhaps matches TRBD1 (5 bases). Germline V lookup: CDR1 MNHEY, CDR2 SMNVEV (reference sequence). The CDR3 runs 15 residues. CDR3 DNA: TGTGCCAGCAGTTTGGGGCTGCCGATCTCCCACGAGCAGTACTTC. Translation gives CASSLGLPISHEQYF.

The chain recombines TRBV7-3 with TRBJ2-7; the match to TRBD1 covers 7 bases. The CDR3 extends over 14 amino acids. V gave up 3 bases and J gave up 3 bases; unmatched junction bases: 5. The germline CDR1 and CDR2 sequences are SGHTA and FQGTGA. The CDR3 is CASSLRGDSYEQYF. The CDR3 DNA is TGTGCCAGCAGCTTGAGAGGGGACAGCTACGAGCAGTACTTC.

The chain employs TRBV7-2 and TRBJ1-1, with D maybe TRBD1 (5 bases). V was trimmed by 7 bases and J by 5 bases, leaving 14 bases between them. The germline CDR1 and CDR2 sequences are SGHTA and FQGNSA. The CDR3 covers 13 residues. In DNA form, the CDR3 reads TGTGCCAGCACCCCAGCGGGGCGGACTGAAGCTTTCTTT. It yields the protein CASTPAGRTEAFF.

The rearrangement joins TRBV9 to TRBJ1-2; 7 bases line up with TRBD1. The CDR3 is 13 residues long. Germline V lookup: CDR1 SGDLS, CDR2 YYNGEE. The V segment lost 3 bases and the J segment 5 bases; nucleotides outside the gene matches: 4. CDR3 loop: CASSGTGEYGYTF. The CDR3 DNA sequence: TGTGCCAGCAGCGGGACAGGAGAATATGGCTACACCTTC.

The rearrangement joins TRBV5-1 to TRBJ2-7; 11 bases map to TRBD2. This CDR3 region has 16 residues. Germline V CDR1 and CDR2: SGHRS, YFSETQ. V shed 6 bases, J shed 4 bases, and the junction held 12 bases outside the gene matches. CDR3 protein: CASNPTSGAAGYEQYF. In DNA form, the CDR3 reads TGCGCCAGCAACCCGACTAGCGGGGCGGCGGGGTACGAGCAGTACTTC.

The rearrangement uses TRBV6-5 and TRBJ1-2, with 11 bases fitting TRBD1. J lost 6 bases, V lost 6 bases, and 9 bases had no gene match. The CDR3 runs to 15 residues. Germline V lookup: CDR1 MNHEY, CDR2 SVGAGI. For the CDR3, the DNA is TGTGCCAGCAGCTCCGGGACAGGGGGGTGGAATGGCTACACCTTC. It codes for CASSSGTGGWNGYTF.

The V gene is TRBV7-8, the J gene TRBJ2-5; TRBD1 agrees at 9 bases. Germline-derived CDR1 and CDR2 are SGHVS and FQNEAQ. V shed 2 bases, J shed 5 bases, and the junction held 3 bases outside the gene matches. The CDR3 is made up of 14 amino acids. The CDR3: CASSLHRGPETQYF. CDR3 nucleotide sequence: TGTGCCAGCAGCTTACACAGGGGGCCTGAGACCCAGTACTTC.